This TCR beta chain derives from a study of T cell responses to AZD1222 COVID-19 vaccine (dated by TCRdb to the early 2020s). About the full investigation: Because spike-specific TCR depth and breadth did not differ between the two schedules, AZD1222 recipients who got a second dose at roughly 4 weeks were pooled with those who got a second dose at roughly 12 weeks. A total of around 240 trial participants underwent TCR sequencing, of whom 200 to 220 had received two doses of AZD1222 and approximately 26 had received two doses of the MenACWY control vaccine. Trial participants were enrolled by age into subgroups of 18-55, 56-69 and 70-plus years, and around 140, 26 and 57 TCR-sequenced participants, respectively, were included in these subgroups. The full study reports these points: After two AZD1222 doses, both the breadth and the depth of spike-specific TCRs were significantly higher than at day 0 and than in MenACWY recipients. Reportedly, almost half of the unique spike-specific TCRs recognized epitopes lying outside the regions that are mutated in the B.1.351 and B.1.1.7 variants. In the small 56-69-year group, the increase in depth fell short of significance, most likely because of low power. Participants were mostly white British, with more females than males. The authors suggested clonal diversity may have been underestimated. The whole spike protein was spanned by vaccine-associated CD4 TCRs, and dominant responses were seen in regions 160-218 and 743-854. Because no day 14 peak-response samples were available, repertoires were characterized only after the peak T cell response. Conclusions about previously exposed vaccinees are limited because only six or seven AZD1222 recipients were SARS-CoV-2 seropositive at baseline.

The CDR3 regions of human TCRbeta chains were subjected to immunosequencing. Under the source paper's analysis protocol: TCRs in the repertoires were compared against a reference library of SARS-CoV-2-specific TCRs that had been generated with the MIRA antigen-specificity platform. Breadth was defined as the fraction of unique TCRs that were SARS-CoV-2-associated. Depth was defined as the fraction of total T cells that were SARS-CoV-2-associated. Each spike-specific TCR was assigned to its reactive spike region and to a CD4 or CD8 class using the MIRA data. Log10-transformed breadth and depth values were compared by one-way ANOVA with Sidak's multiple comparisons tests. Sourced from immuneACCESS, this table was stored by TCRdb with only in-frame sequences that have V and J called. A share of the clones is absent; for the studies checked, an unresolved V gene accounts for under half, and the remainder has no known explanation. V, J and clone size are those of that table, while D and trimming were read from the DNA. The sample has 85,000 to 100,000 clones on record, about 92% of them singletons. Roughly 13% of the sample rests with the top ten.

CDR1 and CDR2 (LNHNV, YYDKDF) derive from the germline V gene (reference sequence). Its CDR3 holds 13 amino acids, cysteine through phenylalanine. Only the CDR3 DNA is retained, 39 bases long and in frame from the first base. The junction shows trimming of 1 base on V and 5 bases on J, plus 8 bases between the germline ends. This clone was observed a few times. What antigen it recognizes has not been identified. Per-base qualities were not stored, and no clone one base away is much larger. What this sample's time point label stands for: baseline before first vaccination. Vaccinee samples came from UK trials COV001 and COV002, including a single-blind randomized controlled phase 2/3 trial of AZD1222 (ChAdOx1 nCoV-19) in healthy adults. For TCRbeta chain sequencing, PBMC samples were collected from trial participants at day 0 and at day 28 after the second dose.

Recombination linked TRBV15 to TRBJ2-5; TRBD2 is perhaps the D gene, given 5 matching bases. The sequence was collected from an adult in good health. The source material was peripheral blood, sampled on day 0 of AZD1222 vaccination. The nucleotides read TGTGCCACCAGCAGAGGTTGGAGGGAGACCCAGTACTTC. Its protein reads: CATSRGWRETQYF.